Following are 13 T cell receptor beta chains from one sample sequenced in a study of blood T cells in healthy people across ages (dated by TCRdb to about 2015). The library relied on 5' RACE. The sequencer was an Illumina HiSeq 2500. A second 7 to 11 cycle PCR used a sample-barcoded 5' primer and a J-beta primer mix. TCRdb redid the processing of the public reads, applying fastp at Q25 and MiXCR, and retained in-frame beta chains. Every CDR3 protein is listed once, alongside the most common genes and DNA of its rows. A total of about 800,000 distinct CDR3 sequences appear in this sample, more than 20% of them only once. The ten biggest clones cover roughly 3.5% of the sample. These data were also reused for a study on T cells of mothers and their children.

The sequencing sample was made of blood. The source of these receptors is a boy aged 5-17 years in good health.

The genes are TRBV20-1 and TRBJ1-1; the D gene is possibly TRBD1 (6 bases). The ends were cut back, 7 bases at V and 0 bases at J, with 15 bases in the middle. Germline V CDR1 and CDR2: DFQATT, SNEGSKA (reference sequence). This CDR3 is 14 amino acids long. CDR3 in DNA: TGCAGTGAGATACGACAGGTATTGAACACTGAAGCTTTCTTT. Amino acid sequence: CSEIRQVLNTEAFF.

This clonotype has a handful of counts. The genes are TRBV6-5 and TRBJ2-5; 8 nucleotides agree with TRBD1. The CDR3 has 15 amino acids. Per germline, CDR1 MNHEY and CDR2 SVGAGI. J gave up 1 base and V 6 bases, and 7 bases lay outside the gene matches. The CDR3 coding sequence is TGTGCCAGCAGCCCGGACAGGGTACTCCAAGAGACCCAGTACTTC. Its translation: CASSPDRVLQETQYF.

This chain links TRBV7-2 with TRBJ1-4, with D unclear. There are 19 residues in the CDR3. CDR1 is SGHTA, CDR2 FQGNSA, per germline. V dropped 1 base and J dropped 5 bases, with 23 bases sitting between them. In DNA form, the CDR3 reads TGTGCCAGCAGCTTAGAAGGTGGTATGGGGAGAAGCAGCAATGAAAAACTGTTTTTT. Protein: CASSLEGGMGRSSNEKLFF.

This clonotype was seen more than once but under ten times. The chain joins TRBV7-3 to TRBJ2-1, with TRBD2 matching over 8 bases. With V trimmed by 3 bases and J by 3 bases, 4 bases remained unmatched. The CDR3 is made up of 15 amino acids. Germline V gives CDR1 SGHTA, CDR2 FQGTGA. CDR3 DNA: TGTGCCAGCAGCTTGGCGACTAGCGTCTACAATGAGCAGTTCTTC. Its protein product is CASSLATSVYNEQFF.

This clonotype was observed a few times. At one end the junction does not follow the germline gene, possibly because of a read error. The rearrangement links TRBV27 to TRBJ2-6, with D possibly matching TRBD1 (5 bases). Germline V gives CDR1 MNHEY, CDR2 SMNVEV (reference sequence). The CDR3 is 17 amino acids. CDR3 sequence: CASSFQGTFSGANVLTF. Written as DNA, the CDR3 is TGCGCCAGCAGTTTCCAGGGTACTTTTTCTGGGGCCAACGTCCTGACTTTC.

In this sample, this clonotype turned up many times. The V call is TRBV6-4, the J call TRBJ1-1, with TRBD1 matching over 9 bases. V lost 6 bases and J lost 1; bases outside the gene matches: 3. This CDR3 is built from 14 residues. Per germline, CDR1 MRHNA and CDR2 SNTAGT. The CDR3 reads CASRETGGNTEAFF. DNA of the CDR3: TGTGCCAGCAGGGAGACAGGGGGGAACACTGAAGCTTTCTTT.

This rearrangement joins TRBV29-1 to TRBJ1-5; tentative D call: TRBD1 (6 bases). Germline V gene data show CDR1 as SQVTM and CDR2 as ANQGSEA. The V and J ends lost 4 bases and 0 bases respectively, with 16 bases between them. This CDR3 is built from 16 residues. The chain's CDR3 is CSVGEGGRGSNQPQHF. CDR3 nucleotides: TGCAGCGTTGGAGAAGGGGGAAGAGGTAGCAATCAGCCCCAGCATTTT. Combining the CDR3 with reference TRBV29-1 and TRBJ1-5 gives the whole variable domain SAVISQKPSRDICQRGTSLTIQCQVDSQVTMMFWYRQQPGQSLTLIATANQGSEATYESGFVIDKFPISRPNLTFSTLTVSNMSPEDSSIYLCSVGEGGRGSNQPQHFGDGTRLSIL.

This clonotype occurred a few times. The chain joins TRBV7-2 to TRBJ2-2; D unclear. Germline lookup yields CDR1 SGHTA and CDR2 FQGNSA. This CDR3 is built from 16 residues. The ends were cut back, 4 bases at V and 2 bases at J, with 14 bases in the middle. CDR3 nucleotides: TGTGCCAGCAGCTCGTTCGTAACTCCCAACACCGGGGAGCTGTTTTTT. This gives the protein CASSSFVTPNTGELFF.

The CDR3 DNA reads TGTGCCAGCAGCCCGGACAGTGGCGACGAGCAGTACTTC. Translating gives CASSPDSGDEQYF. The chain combines TRBV13 with TRBJ2-7; D possibly corresponds to TRBD1 (6 bases). The germline gives CDR1 PRHDT, CDR2 FYEKMQ (reference sequence). This CDR3 comprises 13 residues. The V end was cut by 5 bases, the J end by 5 bases, with 13 bases between.

Here the CDR3 DNA reads TGTGCCAGCAGTCCTGTCAACTTCGATACGCAGTATTTT. Translation: CASSPVNFDTQYF. The chain has TRBV2 and TRBJ2-3; the D is unclear. The CDR3 contains 13 residues. The V gene lost 5 bases and the J gene lost 6 bases, with 12 bases spanning the gap. Per germline, CDR1 SNHLY and CDR2 FYNNEI.

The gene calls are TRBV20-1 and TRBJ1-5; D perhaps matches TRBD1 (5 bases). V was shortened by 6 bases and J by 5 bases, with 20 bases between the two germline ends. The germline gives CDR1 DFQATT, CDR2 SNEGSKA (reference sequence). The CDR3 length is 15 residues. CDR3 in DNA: TGCAGTGCCAGGTTCCAGGGTGTTCGGCATCAGCCCCAGCATTTT. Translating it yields CSARFQGVRHQPQHF.

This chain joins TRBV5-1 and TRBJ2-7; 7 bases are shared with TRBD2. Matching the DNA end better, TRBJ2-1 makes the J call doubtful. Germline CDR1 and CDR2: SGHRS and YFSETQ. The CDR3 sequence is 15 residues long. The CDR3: CASSLRTTSDNEQFF. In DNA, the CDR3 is TGCGCCAGCAGCTTGAGGACTACTAGCGACAATGAGCAGTTCTTC.

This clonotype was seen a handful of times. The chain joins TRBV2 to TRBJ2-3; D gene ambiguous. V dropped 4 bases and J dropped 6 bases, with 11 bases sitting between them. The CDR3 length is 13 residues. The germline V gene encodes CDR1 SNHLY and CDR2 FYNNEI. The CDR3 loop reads CASSVTSVDTQYF. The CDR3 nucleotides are TGTGCCAGCAGTGTAACCTCCGTGGATACGCAGTATTTT.